These 29 T cell receptor beta chains were all obtained from the same sample, sequenced in a study of high-grade serous ovarian cancer treatment subgroups. Sequenced by immunoSEQ multiplex PCR; TCRdb stores in-frame clones only, minus some. This sample carries about 4,000 clones, 69% of them seen once, and the ten largest clones take over 9.5%. The tumor samples were collected prior to definitive surgery or chemotherapy. Sequencing was carried out using tumor tissue. These TCRs come from a human donor with high-grade serous ovarian cancer.

This sequence joins TRBV9 and TRBJ2-4, with TRBD1 matching over 9 bases. Germline V gene lookup returns CDR1 SGDLS and CDR2 YYNGEE. This CDR3 contains 14 residues. V lost 3 bases to trimming and J lost 8 bases; unmatched junction nucleotides: 6. The CDR3 region has the DNA TGTGCCAGCAGCGCACAGGGGGCGCGGGACATTCAGTACTTC. Translating gives CASSAQGARDIQYF.

The CDR3 bases are TGTGCCAGCAGCGAATTGGGAGCTGGGTTGAACACTGAAGCTTTCTTT. It specifies CASSELGAGLNTEAFF. J is TRBJ1-1 and V is TRBV5-6; the D is unclear. CDR3 length: 16 residues. The V end was cut by 4 bases, the J end by 0 bases, with 16 bases between. Looked up from germline, CDR1 is SGHDT and CDR2 is YYEEEE.

This clone has just a few counts. The chain is built from TRBV29-1 and TRBJ1-1, with unresolved D. Germline V CDR1 and CDR2: SQVTM, ANQGSEA. Trimming removed 4 bases from V and 0 bases from J, with 9 bases in between. This CDR3 has 13 amino acids. Written as DNA, the CDR3 is TGCAGCGTTGCGCGGTCAATGAACACTGAAGCTTTCTTT. It codes for CSVARSMNTEAFF.

The rearrangement links TRBV14 to TRBJ1-1; D possibly corresponds to TRBD1 (5 bases). Between the trimmed V and J ends, which lost 3 bases and 3 bases, there was a span of 17 bases. CDR1 and CDR2 (germline): SGHDN, FVKESK. This CDR3 is 16 amino acids long. The CDR3 region is CASSQPKRGGDTEAFF. CDR3 bases: TGTGCCAGCAGCCAGCCCAAGCGGGGGGGGGACACTGAAGCTTTCTTT.

The chain employs TRBV6-6 and TRBJ1-5, with 9 bases that match TRBD1. Germline V gives CDR1 MNHNY, CDR2 SVGAGI (reference sequence). This CDR3 region has 16 residues. The V segment lost 6 bases and the J segment 4 bases; nucleotides outside the gene matches: 10. The CDR3 spells CASRPTGGRENQPQHF. CDR3 nucleotides: TGTGCCAGCAGGCCGACAGGGGGTCGCGAGAATCAGCCCCAGCATTTT.

The rearrangement joins TRBV19 to TRBJ2-2; tentative D call: TRBD1 (5 bases). This CDR3 has 16 residues. Per the germline V gene, CDR1 is LNHDA and CDR2 is SQIVND (reference sequence). The germline V and J ends were trimmed by 3 bases and 0 bases, with 11 bases remaining between them. Here the CDR3 reads CASSMGRGTNTGELFF. The CDR3 DNA reads as TGTGCCAGTAGTATGGGTAGGGGCACGAACACCGGGGAGCTGTTTTTT. Looking up the rest from reference TRBV19 and TRBJ2-2 gives the full variable domain: DGGITQSPKYLFRKEGQNVTLSCEQNLNHDAMYWYRQDPGQGLRLIYYSQIVNDFQKGDIAEGYSVSREKKESFPLTVTSAQKNPTAFYLCASSMGRGTNTGELFFGEGSRLTVL.

This clone was detected only a few times. The V and J genes are TRBV28 and TRBJ2-2; D gene ambiguous. This CDR3 has 14 residues. CDR1 MDHEN and CDR2 SYDVKM come from the germline V gene. Deletions cut 3 bases from V and 7 bases from J, with 12 bases between. The CDR3 sequence is CASSLTARGGELFF. CDR3 nucleotides: TGTGCCAGCAGTTTGACGGCGAGAGGCGGGGAGCTGTTTTTT.

This chain links TRBV7-9 with TRBJ1-1, with D maybe TRBD1 (5 bases). The CDR3 is made up of 13 amino acids. Germline assignment: CDR1 SEHNR and CDR2 FQNEAQ (reference sequence). V lost 3 bases to trimming and J lost 5 bases, with 10 bases between them. CDR3 in DNA: TGTGCCAGCAGCTTGGACCAGGGAACTGAAGCTTTCTTT. Encoded protein: CASSLDQGTEAFF.

The chain carries TRBV6-1 and TRBJ2-1; 7 bases are shared with TRBD1. The V gene's germline CDR1 is MNHNS and CDR2 SASEGT. The CDR3 is 15 amino acids. The trim removed 2 bases at V and 6 bases at J, leaving 7 bases unmatched. The CDR3 sequence: CASSELTGQGNEQFF. The CDR3 DNA follows: TGTGCCAGCAGTGAATTGACAGGGCAGGGCAATGAGCAGTTCTTC.

This clone has more than one count but fewer than ten. The chain has TRBV27 and TRBJ1-1; D is uncertain. Trimming removed 4 bases at V and 1 base at J, with 10 bases between. From germline, CDR1 is MNHEY and CDR2 SMNVEV (reference sequence). The CDR3 is 14 residues long. For the CDR3, the DNA is TGTGCCAGCAGTTCCGTCGGCCCGAACACTGAAGCTTTCTTT. Amino acids: CASSSVGPNTEAFF.

The V gene is TRBV19, the J gene TRBJ2-1, with TRBD1 identical over 7 bases. Trimming took 1 base from V and 5 from J; bases not matched to a gene: 8. This CDR3 comprises 16 residues. The germline V gene encodes CDR1 LNHDA and CDR2 SQIVND (reference sequence). This CDR3 reads CASSIVRGPVDNEQFF. Written as DNA, the CDR3 is TGTGCCAGTAGTATAGTAAGGGGGCCGGTTGACAATGAGCAGTTCTTC.

This clone came up once. The chain uses TRBV25-1 and TRBJ1-2; unclear D gene. Germline CDR1 MGHDK, CDR2 SYGVNS. The CDR3 extends over 15 amino acids. Trimming pared 1 base from V and 4 bases from J, leaving 13 bases between. CDR3 coding DNA: TGTGCCAGCAGTGAATTAGCGGATAGAGGCTATGGCTACACCTTC. Encoded protein: CASSELADRGYGYTF.

J is TRBJ1-4 and V is TRBV2, with TRBD1 matching over 9 bases. The ends lost 5 bases at V and 5 bases at J; junction bases unmatched: 3. The CDR3 loop spans 14 amino acids. Germline V gene lookup returns CDR1 SNHLY and CDR2 FYNNEI. CDR3 in amino acids: CASSNGQGNEKLFF. The CDR3 nucleotides are TGTGCCAGCAGTAACGGACAGGGGAATGAAAAACTGTTTTTT.

This clone has only a few counts. The chain uses TRBV19 and TRBJ1-4, with no clear D. Germline V gene sequence: CDR1 LNHDA, CDR2 SQIVND (reference sequence). The V and J ends lost 4 bases and 0 bases respectively, with 9 bases between them. This CDR3 comprises 15 residues. The CDR3, as DNA: TGTGCCAGTAGTACGAACACTGCAACTAATGAAAAACTGTTTTTT. Translation gives CASSTNTATNEKLFF.

This clone was seen a few times. The chain recombines TRBV27 with TRBJ1-2; 7 bases agree with TRBD1. V trimming: 5 bases; J trimming: 4 bases; junction bases outside the gene matches: 4. The germline CDR1 and CDR2 sequences are MNHEY and SMNVEV (reference sequence). There are 13 residues in the CDR3. The CDR3 is CASSHRDSYGYTF. DNA for the CDR3: TGTGCCAGCAGTCATCGGGACAGCTATGGCTACACCTTC.

The chain couples TRBV6-5 to TRBJ1-5; D is possibly TRBD1 (6 bases). Looked up from germline, CDR1 is MNHEY and CDR2 is SVGAGI. The ends were cut back, 11 bases at V and 2 bases at J, with 13 bases in the middle. CDR3 length: 13 residues. For the CDR3, the DNA is TGTGCCCATGGCAGGGGAGGCAATCAGCCCCAGCATTTT. It codes for CAHGRGGNQPQHF.

This sequence joins TRBV7-6 and TRBJ2-1; 7 nucleotides agree with TRBD1. The germline V gene has CDR1 SGHVS and CDR2 FNYEAQ. The CDR3 is 15 amino acids. Trimming took 5 bases from V and 9 from J; bases not matched to a gene: 13. For the CDR3, the DNA is TGTGCCAGCAGCCAATCCTGGACAGGAGGTAGTGAGCAGTTCTTC. Its translation is CASSQSWTGGSEQFF.

This chain connects TRBV10-3 to TRBJ1-1, with a possible D match to TRBD1 (6 bases). The CDR3 is 13 residues long. Germline values: CDR1 ENHRY, CDR2 SYGVKD. V lost 6 bases, J lost 8 bases, and 16 bases lay in between. CDR3 bases: TGTGCCATCAGCGAAACAGGGAGCGGAGAAGCTTTCTTT. Encoded protein: CAISETGSGEAFF.

The chain recombines TRBV5-5 with TRBJ2-2, with D perhaps matching TRBD2 (6 bases). The V end lost 0 bases, the J end lost 5 bases, and 8 bases lay between the germline ends. Germline V gene data show CDR1 as SGHKS and CDR2 as YYEKEE (reference sequence). This CDR3 is built from 14 residues. CDR3 amino acids: CASSLAGGTGELFF. The DNA for the CDR3 is TGTGCCAGCAGCTTGGCTGGGGGGACCGGGGAGCTGTTTTTT.

V is TRBV30 and J is TRBJ2-5; D remains ambiguous. The closer fit of TRBJ2-7 to the DNA end suggests the J call may be wrong. Per germline, CDR1 GTSNPN and CDR2 SVGIG (reference sequence). The CDR3 runs to 14 residues. CDR3 DNA sequence: TGTGCCTGGAGTGCAGGAGTTTTCTCCTACGAGCAGTACTTC. Translated, it gives CAWSAGVFSYEQYF.

The chain employs TRBV2 and TRBJ2-1; the match to TRBD1 covers 10 bases. The CDR3 covers 13 residues. Germline V CDR1 and CDR2: SNHLY, FYNNEI. With 6 bases clipped from V and 12 bases from J, the junction kept 8 bases outside the gene matches. The CDR3 here is CASREGQGIVQFF. Here the CDR3 DNA reads TGTGCCAGCAGAGAGGGACAGGGGATAGTGCAGTTCTTC. Variable domain in full (rest from reference TRBV2 and TRBJ2-1): EPEVTQTPSHQVTQMGQEVILRCVPISNHLYFYWYRQILGQKVEFLVSFYNNEISEKSEIFDDQFSVERPDGSNFTLKIRSTKLEDSAMYFCASREGQGIVQFFGPGTRLTVL.

This clone was found once. This chain uses TRBV6-4 with TRBJ2-3; D uncertain. The CDR3 loop spans 14 amino acids. CDR1 and CDR2 from the germline V gene are MRHNA and SNTAGT. Trimming shortened V by 6 bases and J by 0 bases, and 10 bases separated the two germline ends. This chain's CDR3 is CASSPRASTDTQYF. The DNA of the CDR3 is TGTGCCAGCAGCCCTAGGGCTAGCACAGATACGCAGTATTTT.

As regards this clone: The same CDR3 also results from other DNA sequences found in this sample. This CDR3 is CASSVDAGQGTEAFF. CDR3 bases: TGTGCCAGCAGCGTAGACGCGGGGCAGGGCACTGAAGCTTTCTTT. The V and J genes are TRBV9 and TRBJ1-1, with D possibly TRBD1 on 5 matching bases. This CDR3 has 15 amino acids. Germline-derived CDR1 and CDR2 are SGDLS and YYNGEE. The germline V and J ends were trimmed by 0 bases and 4 bases, with 13 bases remaining between them.

CDR3 bases: TGTGCCAGCTCGACTAGCTTGATAGATACGCAGTATTTT. Translation gives CASSTSLIDTQYF. The chain links TRBV19 to TRBJ2-3, with TRBD2 matching over 7 bases. This CDR3 has 13 residues. J was trimmed by 5 bases and V by 9 bases; bases with no gene match: 8. Germline V gene data show CDR1 as LNHDA and CDR2 as SQIVND (reference sequence).

The J gene is TRBJ1-2, the V gene TRBV6-6, with 7 nucleotides matching TRBD1. V trimming: 7 bases; J trimming: 4 bases; junction bases outside the gene matches: 3. The CDR3 contains 12 residues. Per the germline V gene, CDR1 is MNHNY and CDR2 is SVGAGI (reference sequence). CDR3 protein: CASTTGAYGYTF. The CDR3, as DNA: TGTGCCAGCACCACAGGGGCCTATGGCTACACCTTC.

This clone is medium-sized within its sample. The CDR3 DNA follows: TGTGCCACCAGCAGAAATAGAGAAAAACTGTTTTTT. Protein: CATSRNREKLFF. The chain combines TRBV15 with TRBJ1-4; D ambiguous. Germline V gene data show CDR1 as LNHNV and CDR2 as YYDKDF (reference sequence). The CDR3 has 12 residues. The V and J ends lost 2 bases and 8 bases respectively, with 6 bases between them.

The chain is built from TRBV7-2 and TRBJ1-2; TRBD1 aligns across 9 bases. CDR1 is SGHTA and CDR2 is FQGNSA in the germline V gene. The J segment lost 2 bases and the V segment lost 5 bases, leaving 12 bases of the junction unmatched. CDR3 length: 17 residues. The CDR3 protein is CASSTLTGTGMNYGYTF. The CDR3 coding sequence is TGTGCCAGCAGCACGCTTACCGGGACAGGGATGAACTATGGCTACACCTTC.

This chain links TRBV5-1 with TRBJ1-5; possible D gene TRBD1, 5 bases. The CDR3 is 15 amino acids. With 3 bases removed from V and 4 bases from J, the gap between germline ends came to 14 bases. Per germline, CDR1 SGHRS and CDR2 YFSETQ. The CDR3 DNA reads as TGCGCCAGCAGCTCGACAACAGGCTCGAATCAGCCCCAGCATTTT. It specifies CASSSTTGSNQPQHF.

The chain recombines TRBV30 with TRBJ1-2; weak D call: TRBD1 (5 bases). Trimming took 0 bases from V and 1 from J, leaving 9 bases between them. Germline assignment: CDR1 GTSNPN and CDR2 SVGIG (reference sequence). The CDR3 has 14 amino acids. The CDR3 DNA sequence: TGTGCCTGGAGTGTACGGGGGATTAACTATGGCTACACCTTC. As protein: CAWSVRGINYGYTF.